This T cell receptor (beta chain) was captured in a study of T cells after yellow fever vaccination (dated by TCRdb to between 2018 and 2021). Regarding the research as a whole: The SMART-Seq v4 Ultra Low Input RNA kit was used to prepare libraries from fractions with low cell numbers. Two healthy male donors made up the cohort, one aged 18 to 30 years and the other aged 30 to 39 years. To track T-cell clones before and after primary and booster YFV17D yellow fever vaccination, bulk TCR alpha and beta repertoires were sequenced longitudinally. Blood was collected at multiple timepoints before and after primary and secondary immunization, and bulk PBMC replicates and cell subsets were isolated. Here is what the overall study found, with its caveats: The secondary T-cell response was found to be weaker but faster than the primary response, with a peak reached on day 5 rather than on day 15. A small fraction of clonotypes showed up in both the CD4 and CD8 compartments, probably as a result of convergent recombination. Most clones expanded after primary vaccination (almost 97% of CD4 and over 80% of CD8) were re-detected after the booster, suggesting that broad memory maintenance occurred. The study included only a couple of donors, which limits how far the findings can be generalized. Computational filtering was required because FACS-sorted repertoires could contain abundant contaminating clonotypes from the bulk population.

TCR cDNA was synthesized by 5'RACE template switching, which introduced a universal primer site and unique molecular identifiers. cDNA synthesis was primed from both the TCR alpha and TCR beta constant segments. Library amplification involved two PCR steps, and the second step added sample barcodes and sequencing adapters. Sequencing of libraries was done on Illumina HiSeq 2500 (2x100 bp) or NovaSeq (2x150 bp). On the authors' methods: MIGEC was used to demultiplex reads and collapse the reads into UMI consensus sequences, and MiXCR was used for V(D)J alignment. Using edgeR on replicate PBMC samples, clonotypes were called vaccine-responding if FDR was below 0.01 and the log2 fold change was above 5 up to day 15. Each bulk clonotype received a CD4 or CD8 identity based on whether the sequenced CD4 or CD8 repertoire contained that clonotype at higher abundance. In TCRdb, the public reads were trimmed at Q25 with fastp and aligned with MiXCR, with productive beta chains retained. One record per CDR3 amino acid sequence lists the most common genes and DNA. Here the V and J calls rest on TCRdb's processing, not on the authors' analysis. Present in this sample are a few hundred thousand distinct CDR3 sequences, approximately 10% of which were seen just once. The ten most abundant clones make up less than 20% of the sample.

The CDR3 sequence holds 13 residues, the cysteine and phenylalanine included. Only the CDR3 DNA stays, 39 bases, in frame from base 1. CDR1 and CDR2 (PRHDT, FYEKMQ) derive from the germline V gene (reference sequence). The sample's treatment or condition label is to be understood as: live attenuated yellow fever vaccine strain. At every blood-draw timepoint, two biological replicates of bulk PBMCs were collected. A standard Ficoll-Paque protocol was used to isolate PBMCs from peripheral blood. RNA was extracted with TriZol from bulk PBMCs, CD4 and CD8 fractions, and dextramer-positive and dextramer-negative fractions. In regard to this clonotype: Which antigen it targets is not known. Base qualities are not recorded, but no much larger clone differs from it by a single base.

Rearrangement joined TRBV13 to TRBJ1-4; the D segment cannot be called with confidence. The sequenced sample was PBMCs, obtained on the day of the first yellow fever vaccination. The clonotype was recovered from a man between 18 and 35 years old who received the YFV17D yellow fever vaccine. The DNA sequence is as follows: TGTGCAACCAAAAACAGTTTAGGTGAAAAACTGTTTTTT. Its translation is CATKNSLGEKLFF.